Shown below are 6 T cell receptor beta chains from a single sample sequenced in a study of shared clonotypes between healthy human individuals. The assay was immunoSEQ multiplex PCR, and TCRdb's table has in-frame clones only and misses some. Found here are some 680,000 clones, around 78% of them singletons; the top ten hold around 1.8%. Specimen: memory CD4+ T cells sorted from blood. Noted subset: CD45RA-negative fraction. Every receptor here comes from a woman aged 25 to 39 in good health.

This rearrangement joins TRBV6-4 to TRBJ2-1; D call uncertain. The CDR3 totals 13 residues. In germline, CDR1 is MRHNA, CDR2 SNTAGT. V was pared by 0 bases and J by 2 bases, with 2 bases between. The CDR3 reads CASSDSTYNEQFF. The CDR3 DNA follows: TGTGCCAGCAGTGACTCGACCTACAATGAGCAGTTCTTC.

J is TRBJ2-5 and V is TRBV20-1; no clear D gene. This CDR3 spans 11 amino acids. V dropped 3 bases and J dropped 4 bases, with 6 bases sitting between them. Per the germline V gene, CDR1 is DFQATT and CDR2 is SNEGSKA (reference sequence). CDR3 DNA sequence: TGCAGTGCTAGCCCCCGAGAGACCCAGTACTTC. Protein product: CSASPRETQYF.

This chain links TRBV4-1 with TRBJ2-1; tentatively, D is TRBD2 (5 bases). The ends were cut back, 4 bases at V and 6 bases at J, with 16 bases in the middle. Germline V CDR1 and CDR2: MGHRA, YSYEKL. This CDR3 has 15 amino acids. DNA for the CDR3: TGCGCCAGCAGCCTGAGCCCGATTAGCGCCAATGAGCAGTTCTTC. Translated: CASSLSPISANEQFF.

This clone came up many times. This chain links TRBV27 with TRBJ1-1; a weak D match, TRBD1 (5 bases). Trimming took off 4 bases at V and 3 bases at J, with 15 bases between the two ends. The CDR3 totals 15 residues. Germline-derived CDR1 and CDR2 are MNHEY and SMNVEV (reference sequence). Here the CDR3 reads CASSSRWGDDTEAFF. The CDR3 nucleotides are TGTGCCAGCAGTTCCCGGTGGGGGGACGACACTGAAGCTTTCTTT.

The chain is built from TRBV27 and TRBJ2-1; 9 bases are a match to TRBD1. This CDR3 comprises 15 residues. The germline gives CDR1 MNHEY, CDR2 SMNVEV (reference sequence). V was pared by 1 base and J by 7 bases, with 5 bases of the junction left unmatched. For the CDR3, the DNA is TGTGCCAGCAGTTTATTGGGACAGGGTAAGAATGAGCAGTTCTTC. This codes for CASSLLGQGKNEQFF.

This chain connects TRBV27 to TRBJ2-5, with TRBD1 as a possible D gene (6 bases). The end of the DNA is better explained by TRBJ2-7, so the J call may be wrong. The CDR3 loop spans 13 amino acids. Germline-derived CDR1 and CDR2 are MNHEY and SMNVEV (reference sequence). The CDR3 region has the DNA TGTGCCAGCAGTTCCCGGGACAACTACGAGCAGTACTTC. Protein sequence: CASSSRDNYEQYF.